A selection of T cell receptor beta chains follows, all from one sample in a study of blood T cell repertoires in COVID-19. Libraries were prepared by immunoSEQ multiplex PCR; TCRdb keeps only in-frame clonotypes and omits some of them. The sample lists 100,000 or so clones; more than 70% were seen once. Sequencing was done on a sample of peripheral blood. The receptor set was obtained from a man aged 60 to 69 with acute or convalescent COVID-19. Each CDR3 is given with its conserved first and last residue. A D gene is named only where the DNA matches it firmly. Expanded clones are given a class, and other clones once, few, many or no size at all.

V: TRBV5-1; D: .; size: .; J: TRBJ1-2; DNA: TGCGCCAGCAGCTTGGGCGGAGGCCGCTATGGCTACACCTTC; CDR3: CASSLGGGRYGYTF
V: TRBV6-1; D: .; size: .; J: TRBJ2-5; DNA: TGTGCCAGCAGTGAAAGGGGGGGAGGGACCCGGACCCAGTACTTC; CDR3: CASSERGGGTRTQYF
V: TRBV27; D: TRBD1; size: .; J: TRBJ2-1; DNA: TGTGCCAGCAGGAACAGGGGGCGGGAAGCCCTGTCCTACAATGAGCAGTTCTTC; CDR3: CASRNRGREALSYNEQFF
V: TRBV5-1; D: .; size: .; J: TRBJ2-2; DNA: TGCGCCAGCAGCTTGGCCCCTCCCACCGGGGAGCTGTTTTTT; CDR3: CASSLAPPTGELFF
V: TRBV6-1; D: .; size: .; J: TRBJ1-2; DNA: TGTGCCAGCAGTGACAGGGGACTAGACTATGGCTACACCTTC; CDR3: CASSDRGLDYGYTF
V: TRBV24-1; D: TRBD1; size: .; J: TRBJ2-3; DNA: TGTGCCACCAGTGACCCTACAGGGGAAGCAGATACGCAGTATTTT; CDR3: CATSDPTGEADTQYF
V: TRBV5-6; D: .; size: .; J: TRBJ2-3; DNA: TGTGCCAGCAGCAGTAGACAGAGGCTCACAGATACGCAGTATTTT; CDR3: CASSSRQRLTDTQYF
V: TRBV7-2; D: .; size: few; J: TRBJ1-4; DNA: TGTGCCAGCAGCTGGCTTCGCGGGGGGGATGAAAAACTGTTTTTT; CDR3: CASSWLRGGDEKLFF
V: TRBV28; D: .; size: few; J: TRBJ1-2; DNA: TGTGCCAGCAGTTTACCGGGGGGCCGCGCCCTCTATGGCTACACCTTC; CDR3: CASSLPGGRALYGYTF
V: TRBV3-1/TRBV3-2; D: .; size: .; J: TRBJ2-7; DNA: TGTGCCAGCAGCCAAGATAGGGGTCAAGAGCAGTACTTC; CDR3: CASSQDRGQEQYF
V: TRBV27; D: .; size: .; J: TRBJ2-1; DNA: TGTGCCAGCAGTCGCGGCAGGGGTGTAGATGAGCAGTTCTTC; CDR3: CASSRGRGVDEQFF
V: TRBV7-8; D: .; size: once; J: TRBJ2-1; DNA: TGTGCCAGCAGCTTAATTGCGGGGTATTACAATGAGCAGTTCTTC; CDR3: CASSLIAGYYNEQFF
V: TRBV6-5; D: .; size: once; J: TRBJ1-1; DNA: TGTGCCAGCAGGGAGAACTTCAGGGACACTGAAGCTTTCTTT; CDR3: CASRENFRDTEAFF
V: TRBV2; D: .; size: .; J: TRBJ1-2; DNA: TGTGCCAGCAGTGAGTCGGTGTCCTATGGCTACACCTTC; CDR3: CASSESVSYGYTF
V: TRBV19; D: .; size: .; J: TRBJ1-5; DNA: TGTGCCAGTAGTAGCAGGGGTGTGAATCAGCCCCAGCATTTT; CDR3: CASSSRGVNQPQHF
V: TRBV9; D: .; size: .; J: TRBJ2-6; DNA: TGTGCCAGCAGCGTAGCCGGGGATTACTCTGGGGCCAACGTCCTGACTTTC; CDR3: CASSVAGDYSGANVLTF
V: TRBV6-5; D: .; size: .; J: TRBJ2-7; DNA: TGTGCCAGCAGACCACCGGGACTCGCCTCCTACGAGCAGTACTTC; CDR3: CASRPPGLASYEQYF
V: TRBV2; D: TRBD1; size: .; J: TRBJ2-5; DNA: TGTGCCAGCAGTGCCCGGACAGGCCAAGAGACCCAGTACTTC; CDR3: CASSARTGQETQYF
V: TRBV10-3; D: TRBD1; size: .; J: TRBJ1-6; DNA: TGTGCCATCAGTGGGGACAGGGGTGGCTCACCCCTCCACTTT; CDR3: CAISGDRGGSPLHF
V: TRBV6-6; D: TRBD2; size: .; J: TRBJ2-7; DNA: TGTGCCAGCAGAAGCGAGCGGGATTTTGGGGAGCAGTACTTC; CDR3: CASRSERDFGEQYF
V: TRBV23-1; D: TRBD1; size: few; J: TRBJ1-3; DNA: TGCGCCAGCAGTCAGTTCCTGACAGGGATCCACACCATATATTTT; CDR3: CASSQFLTGIHTIYF
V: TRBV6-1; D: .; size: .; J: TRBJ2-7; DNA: TGTGCCAGCAGTGAAGGAGGGGGGGCGCGTCTCTCCTACGAGCAGTACTTC; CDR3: CASSEGGGARLSYEQYF
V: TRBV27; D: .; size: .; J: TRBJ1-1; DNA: TGTGCCAGCAATCCAGGGTTGCTGAACACTGAAGCTTTCTTT; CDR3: CASNPGLLNTEAFF
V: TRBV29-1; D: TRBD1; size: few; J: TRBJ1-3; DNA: TGCAGCGTGGAGGGACAGGGAGGTGGAAACACCATATATTTT; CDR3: CSVEGQGGGNTIYF
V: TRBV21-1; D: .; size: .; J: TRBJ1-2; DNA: TGTGCCAGCAGCAAAGTTTGGACGCCCTCAGGGGGCTACACCTTC; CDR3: CASSKVWTPSGGYTF